This T cell receptor (beta chain) was retrieved from a study of naive and memory T cell subsets. This clonotype was seen many times. Between the trimmed V and J ends, which lost 1 base and 6 bases, there was a span of 13 bases. Germline V CDR1 and CDR2: SGHTA, FQGNSA. The CDR3 runs 14 residues. Two oligonucleotides, mixed equimolar, formed the beta constant-region primer covering TRBC1 and TRBC2. From the UMI-ligation and nested PCR reads, TCRdb called clonotypes with MiXCR, one entry per CDR3 protein. The repertoire has some 85,000 distinct CDR3 sequences, 13% of them found once; the top ten carry around 0.9%.

The TCR comes from a human donor in good health. The chain recombines TRBV7-2 with TRBJ2-7; a possible D gene is TRBD1 (6 bases). Sequenced: central memory CD4+ T cells from blood. The CDR3 spells CASSLGTRGSEQYF. CDR3 coding DNA: TGTGCCAGCAGCTTAGGTACCAGGGGATCCGAGCAGTACTTC.